This T cell receptor (beta chain) was recovered during a study of blood T cells in healthy people across ages. The J segment lost 7 bases and the V segment lost 7 bases, leaving 11 bases of the junction unmatched. In germline, CDR1 is SGHTA, CDR2 FQGTGA. The CDR3 spans 14 residues. Using a J-beta primer mix together with a sample-barcoded 5' primer, a second PCR was run for roughly 6 to 12 cycles. TCRdb reprocessed the 5' RACE reads with MiXCR, giving one entry per CDR3 protein. This sample carries more than 900,000 distinct CDR3 sequences, 25% of them seen once, and the ten largest clones take 0.65% to 0.75%. This clonotype is a singleton in its sample. What it binds is unknown. Study observations and caveats: Diversity of TCR beta per million T cells declined in a roughly linear way with age.

These records were also assigned to another study, of T cells of mothers and their children. That source notes: Maternal samples each gave over 8 million TCR beta CDR3 reads, and child samples roughly 3 million each.

The TCR originated in a girl aged 2 to 9 in good health. Material for sequencing was blood. The V gene is TRBV7-3, the J gene TRBJ1-2, with TRBD1 matching over 8 bases. The CDR3 loop is CASTGGQGAFGYTF. CDR3 bases: TGTGCCAGCACCGGGGGCCAGGGGGCCTTTGGCTACACCTTC.